Shown below are 17 T cell receptor beta chains from a single sample sequenced in a study of early T cells in non-severe SARS-CoV-2 infection. A single record per CDR3 protein comes from TCRdb applying MiXCR to the 5' RACE reads. The sample lists 65,000 to 85,000 distinct CDR3 sequences, about 13% occurring once. The sample was whole blood. These receptors were obtained from an adult who was a healthcare worker with PCR-confirmed SARS-CoV-2 infection or an uninfected control (not recorded which).

Only a few counts were recorded for this clonotype. The rearrangement joins TRBV10-2 to TRBJ2-2; possible D gene TRBD2, 6 bases. Germline V lookup: CDR1 WSHSY, CDR2 SAAADI. V was trimmed by 6 bases and J by 5 bases, leaving 22 bases between them. The CDR3 consists of 17 residues. The CDR3 loop reads CASRTSSTSLGTGELFF. DNA for the CDR3: TGCGCCAGCAGGACCTCGTCGACTAGTCTTGGGACCGGGGAGCTGTTTTTT.

The chain recombines TRBV5-5 with TRBJ2-7, with TRBD2 matching over 8 bases. CDR1 and CDR2 from the germline V gene are SGHKS and YYEKEE (reference sequence). The CDR3 extends over 16 amino acids. The V and J ends lost 4 bases and 7 bases, in that order; junction bases with no gene match: 16. Here the CDR3 DNA reads TGTGCCAGCAGCCCCGGACTAGCCGGTGTGACGCGGGAGCAGTACTTC. Amino acid sequence: CASSPGLAGVTREQYF.

This clonotype was counted between two and nine times. V gene TRBV6-2 or TRBV6-3 combines with J gene TRBJ2-3; the match to TRBD2 covers 8 bases. Trimming removed 6 bases from V and 5 bases from J; junction bases left unmatched: 16. Germline V CDR1 and CDR2: MNHEY, SVGEGT. CDR3 length: 17 residues. CDR3 sequence (DNA): TGTGCCAGCAGGGACCTAACTAGCGGAGTCCGGGTAGATACGCAGTATTTT. Translated: CASRDLTSGVRVDTQYF.

CDR3 protein: CASSLAGGSSTDTQYF. Here the CDR3 DNA reads TGTGCCAGCAGCTTAGCGGGGGGTTCTAGCACAGATACGCAGTATTTT. The chain is built from TRBV11-2 and TRBJ2-3, with 7 nucleotides matching TRBD2. V shed 1 base and J 0 bases; nucleotides not matched to a gene: 4. The CDR3 is 16 residues long. Per germline, CDR1 SGHAT and CDR2 FQNNGV.

There are a few counts of this clonotype. V is TRBV28 and J is TRBJ1-6, with D unresolved. Trimming took 5 bases from V and 10 from J, leaving 15 bases between them. Germline V gives CDR1 MDHEN, CDR2 SYDVKM. The CDR3 length is 14 residues. CDR3 loop: CASSAPTNGSPLHF. Here the CDR3 DNA reads TGTGCCAGCAGTGCCCCCACAAATGGGTCACCCCTCCACTTT. Full variable domain (remainder filled in from reference TRBV28 and TRBJ1-6): DVKVTQSSRYLVKRTGEKVFLECVQDMDHENMFWYRQDPGLGLRLIYFSYDVKMKEKGDIPEGYSVSREKKERFSLILESASTNQTSMYLCASSAPTNGSPLHFGNGTRLTVT.

The V and J genes are TRBV3-2 and TRBJ2-1. TRBV3-2 is classified as a pseudogene. This CDR3 comprises 15 residues. The DNA of the CDR3 is TGTGCCAGCAGCCAAGATCTCGTTGGCGAGAATGAGCAGTTCTTC. Amino acids: CASSQDLVGENEQFF.

The genes are TRBV7-2 and TRBJ1-1; D is uncertain. The V end lost 2 bases, the J end lost 3 bases, and 10 bases lay between the germline ends. Germline CDR1 SGHTA, CDR2 FQGNSA. This CDR3 has 14 amino acids. The CDR3 is CASSLLTLHTEAFF. Here the CDR3 DNA reads TGTGCCAGCAGCTTATTGACCCTTCACACTGAAGCTTTCTTT.

The chain has TRBV6-2 or TRBV6-3 and TRBJ2-1, with D uncertain. The germline V gene encodes CDR1 MNHEY and CDR2 SVGEGT. V gave up 2 bases and J gave up 6 bases, with 5 bases separating them. This CDR3 has 12 amino acids. CDR3: CASSYVINEQFF. The CDR3 DNA follows: TGTGCCAGCAGTTACGTCATCAATGAGCAGTTCTTC.

This clonotype appeared a few times. The genes are TRBV7-2 and TRBJ1-2; D is uncertain. V dropped 5 bases and J dropped 4 bases, with 20 bases sitting between them. There are 16 residues in the CDR3. From germline, CDR1 is SGHTA and CDR2 FQGNSA. CDR3 residues: CASSPVTAASVYGYTF. Written as DNA, the CDR3 is TGTGCCAGCAGCCCGGTGACGGCCGCGTCTGTCTATGGCTACACCTTC.

This clonotype has only a few counts. The V call is TRBV7-8, the J call TRBJ2-7, with D tentatively TRBD2 (6 bases). The CDR3 has 13 amino acids. Per germline, CDR1 SGHVS and CDR2 FQNEAQ. With 3 bases removed from V and 3 bases from J, the gap between germline ends came to 9 bases. The CDR3, as DNA: TGTGCCAGCAGCTTGGGGGGATACTACGAGCAGTACTTC. Translated, it gives CASSLGGYYEQYF.

The chain combines TRBV28 with TRBJ2-6; D gene ambiguous. V was trimmed by 6 bases and J by 0 bases, leaving 12 bases between them. The CDR3 is 16 residues long. Germline CDR1 reads MDHEN; CDR2 reads SYDVKM. The CDR3 protein is CASSRTWASGANVLTF. The CDR3, as DNA: TGTGCCAGCAGCAGAACGTGGGCCTCTGGGGCCAACGTCCTGACTTTC.

This clonotype was counted ten times or more. J is TRBJ2-1 and V is TRBV2, with 11 bases matching TRBD2. V lost 7 bases, J lost 0 bases, and 5 bases stayed unmatched. This CDR3 has 16 amino acids. Germline CDR1 reads SNHLY; CDR2 reads FYNNEI. This chain's CDR3 is CASTASGRFSYNEQFF. The CDR3 DNA is TGTGCCAGCACGGCTAGCGGGAGGTTCTCCTACAATGAGCAGTTCTTC.

This clonotype was detected a few times. The V and J genes are TRBV4-3 and TRBJ1-6; D is perhaps TRBD1 (5 bases). CDR1 LGHNA and CDR2 YSLEER come from the germline V gene. V was cut by 0 bases and J by 9 bases, with 15 bases left in between. The CDR3 spans 16 residues. The CDR3 DNA is TGCGCCAGCAGCCAAGAGCCACAGGCCGGGGGTTCACCCCTCCACTTT. Residues: CASSQEPQAGGSPLHF.

The V gene is TRBV4-1, the J gene TRBJ2-1; TRBD2 is a possible D gene (6 bases). V was pared by 0 bases and J by 3 bases, with 6 bases between. CDR1 is MGHRA, CDR2 YSYEKL, per germline. The CDR3 totals 14 residues. For the CDR3, the DNA is TGCGCCAGCAGCCAAGAGGACTACTACAATGAGCAGTTCTTC. It yields the protein CASSQEDYYNEQFF.

V and J are TRBV11-2 and TRBJ2-3, with 9 bases aligning to TRBD2. CDR1 and CDR2 from the germline V gene are SGHAT and FQNNGV. The CDR3 has 16 residues. V trimming: 1 base; J trimming: 4 bases; junction bases outside the gene matches: 6. Here the CDR3 reads CASSLVAGGPSDTQYF. CDR3 DNA sequence: TGTGCCAGCAGCTTAGTGGCGGGAGGGCCATCAGATACGCAGTATTTT. The full variable domain, in which reference TRBV11-2 and TRBJ2-3 provide the parts outside the CDR3, is EAGVAQSPRYKIIEKRQSVAFWCNPISGHATLYWYQQILGQGPKLLIQFQNNGVVDDSQLPKDRFSAERLKGVDSTLKIQPAKLEDSAVYLCASSLVAGGPSDTQYFGPGTRLTVL.

This chain links TRBV6-2 or TRBV6-3 with TRBJ2-1, with D hard to call. The CDR3 is 13 amino acids. V was pared by 6 bases and J by 15 bases, with 21 bases between. Germline loops: CDR1 MNHEY, CDR2 SVGEGT. CDR3 nucleotide sequence: TGTGCCAGCAGCCCCACCGGGCCTAGTACTCGGTTCTTC. Translated: CASSPTGPSTRFF.

This clonotype has ten or more counts. The rearrangement links TRBV28 to TRBJ2-1, with a weak D call TRBD2 (5 bases). Germline-derived CDR1 and CDR2 are MDHEN and SYDVKM. The CDR3 has 14 residues. V shed 7 bases and J shed 5 bases, with 15 bases lying between them. The CDR3 sequence is CASNPPGLHNEQFF. The CDR3 DNA is TGTGCCAGCAACCCCCCCGGACTCCACAATGAGCAGTTCTTC.